This TCR beta chain was found in a study of blood T cell repertoires in COVID-19. Study-wide context: Both acute and convalescent COVID-19 samples were obtained from the United States, Italy and Spain.

In the original workflow: Amplification of reference gene primers was used by the study to estimate nucleated cell counts. TCRdb keeps only in-frame clones here, not all; method: immunoSEQ multiplex PCR. V, J and clone size derive from that table, while D and trimming were established from the DNA sequence. The repertoire holds about 24,000 clones, with 86% as singletons. CDR3 size: 17 residues. Per germline, CDR1 MNHNS and CDR2 SASEGT. The J segment lost 9 bases and the V segment lost 4 bases, leaving 21 bases of the junction unmatched. This TCR was recovered from a man between 50 and 59 years old with active COVID-19. Sample: peripheral blood. The J gene is TRBJ2-7, the V gene TRBV6-1; 7 bases are a match to TRBD2. CDR3 residues: CASSADTPGGGSGSQYF. The CDR3 bases are TGTGCCAGCAGTGCGGACACCCCGGGAGGAGGTTCTGGTTCGCAGTACTTC.